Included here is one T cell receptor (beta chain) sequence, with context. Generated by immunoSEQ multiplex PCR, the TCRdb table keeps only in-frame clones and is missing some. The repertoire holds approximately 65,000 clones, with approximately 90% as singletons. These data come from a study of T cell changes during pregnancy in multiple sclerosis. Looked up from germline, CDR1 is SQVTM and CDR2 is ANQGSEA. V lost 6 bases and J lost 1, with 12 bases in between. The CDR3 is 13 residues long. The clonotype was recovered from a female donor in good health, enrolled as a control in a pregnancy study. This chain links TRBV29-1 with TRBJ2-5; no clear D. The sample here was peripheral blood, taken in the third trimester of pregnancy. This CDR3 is CSVDDFSQETQYF. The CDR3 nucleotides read TGCAGCGTGGATGACTTCTCCCAAGAGACCCAGTACTTC.